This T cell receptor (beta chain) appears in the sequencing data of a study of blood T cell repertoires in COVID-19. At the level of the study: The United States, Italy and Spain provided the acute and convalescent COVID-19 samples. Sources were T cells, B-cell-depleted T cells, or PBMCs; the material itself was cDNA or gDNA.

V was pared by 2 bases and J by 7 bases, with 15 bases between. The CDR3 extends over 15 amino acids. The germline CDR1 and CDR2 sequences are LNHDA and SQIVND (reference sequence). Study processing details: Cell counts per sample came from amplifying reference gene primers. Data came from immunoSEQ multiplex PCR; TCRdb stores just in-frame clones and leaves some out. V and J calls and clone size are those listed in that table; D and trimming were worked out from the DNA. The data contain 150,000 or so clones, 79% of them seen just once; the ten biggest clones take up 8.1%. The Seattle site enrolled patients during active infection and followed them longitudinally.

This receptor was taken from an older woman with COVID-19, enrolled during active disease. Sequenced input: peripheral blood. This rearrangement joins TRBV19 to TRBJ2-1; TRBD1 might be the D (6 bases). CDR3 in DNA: TGTGCCAGTAGTATATCTCCAGGGGTGATAAATGAGCAGTTCTTC. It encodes CASSISPGVINEQFF.